The 21 T cell receptor beta chains below were found in one sample sequenced in a study of blood T cell repertoires in COVID-19. The data were produced by immunoSEQ multiplex PCR, yet TCRdb's version contains in-frame clones alone and is incomplete. The repertoire includes roughly 120,000 clones, about 75% of them detected once, and approximately 16% sits in the top ten. The source material was peripheral blood. These receptors were taken from a woman older than 75 with active or convalescent COVID-19.

The genes are TRBV4-3 and TRBJ2-1; 13 nucleotides match TRBD2. CDR3 length equals 17 residues. Germline V gene lookup returns CDR1 LGHNA and CDR2 YSLEER. With V trimmed by 0 bases and J by 7 bases, 6 bases remained unmatched. The DNA of the CDR3 is TGCGCCAGCAGCCAAGATAGGACTAGCGGGAGTTCGAATGAGCAGTTCTTC. Translating gives CASSQDRTSGSSNEQFF.

J is TRBJ2-5 and V is TRBV29-1; D may be TRBD1 (5 bases). Germline loops: CDR1 SQVTM, CDR2 ANQGSEA. CDR3 length: 12 residues. With 5 bases removed from V and 5 bases from J, the gap between germline ends came to 12 bases. Here the CDR3 DNA reads TGCAGCGTTCAGAGTAGACAGGAGACCCAGTACTTC. The encoded protein is CSVQSRQETQYF.

This chain uses TRBV7-6 with TRBJ1-4; D remains ambiguous. CDR1 is SGHVS and CDR2 is FNYEAQ in the germline V gene. V was clipped by 5 bases and J by 8 bases, with 18 bases between them. This CDR3 is built from 15 residues. CDR3 nucleotides: TGTGCCAGCAGCCCGAGGCCCTCCCGGGAGGAAAAACTGTTTTTT. Protein: CASSPRPSREEKLFF.

The rearrangement uses TRBV29-1 and TRBJ2-5; possible D gene TRBD1, 6 bases. V dropped 5 bases and J dropped 0 bases, with 10 bases sitting between them. The length of the CDR3 is 13 residues. The germline V gene has CDR1 SQVTM and CDR2 ANQGSEA. CDR3 DNA: TGCAGCGTTCAACAGGGAAACCAAGAGACCCAGTACTTC. Its translation: CSVQQGNQETQYF.

This chain links TRBV4-1 with TRBJ2-2; 16 nucleotides agree with TRBD2. The CDR3 consists of 19 residues. The V segment lost 1 base and the J segment 6 bases; nucleotides outside the gene matches: 8. The germline CDR1 and CDR2 sequences are MGHRA and YSYEKL. CDR3: CASSQGYRGTSGRAGELFF. The CDR3 DNA is TGCGCCAGCAGCCAAGGTTACCGCGGGACTAGCGGGAGGGCCGGGGAGCTGTTTTTT.

The gene calls are TRBV5-1 and TRBJ1-1, with 7 bases matching TRBD1. Unmatched junction bases numbered 8, after V lost 0 bases and J lost 6 bases. CDR1 is SGHRS and CDR2 is YFSETQ in the germline V gene. This CDR3 has 15 residues. The CDR3 nucleotides read TGCGCCAGCAGCTTGGTTGCAGGGGGATGGTCTGAAGCTTTCTTT. Protein sequence: CASSLVAGGWSEAFF.

This clone was seen once. The J gene is TRBJ1-2, the V gene TRBV2; D remains unclear. Trimming took 7 bases from V and 6 from J, leaving 15 bases between them. The CDR3 sequence is 13 residues long. Germline CDR1 reads SNHLY; CDR2 reads FYNNEI. The CDR3 region is CASKESHYDGYTF. CDR3 coding DNA: TGTGCCAGCAAGGAGAGCCACTATGATGGCTACACCTTC.

The rearrangement uses TRBV18 and TRBJ2-6; tentatively, D is TRBD1 (6 bases). The length of the CDR3 is 18 residues. V was pared by 4 bases and J by 0 bases, with 16 bases between. In germline, CDR1 is KGHSH, CDR2 LQKENI. The CDR3: CASSLNRVPLSGANVLTF. The CDR3 DNA reads as TGTGCCAGCTCACTAAACAGGGTCCCCCTCTCTGGGGCCAACGTCCTGACTTTC.

The table lists this clone with a few counts. The DNA for the CDR3 is TGTGCCAGCTCACCATTTACCACCGGGACAGGGGGATATGGGCAGTACTTC. This translates into CASSPFTTGTGGYGQYF. V and J are TRBV18 and TRBJ2-7; TRBD1 agrees at 11 bases. Germline V CDR1 and CDR2: KGHSH, LQKENI. V shed 2 bases and J 9 bases; nucleotides not matched to a gene: 15. The CDR3 loop spans 17 amino acids.

The chain recombines TRBV7-9 with TRBJ2-2; a weak D match, TRBD1 (5 bases). V was pared by 5 bases and J by 2 bases, with 15 bases between. Per germline, CDR1 SEHNR and CDR2 FQNEAQ (reference sequence). This CDR3 is 16 amino acids long. The CDR3 sequence: CASSPKGQVNTGELFF. The CDR3 DNA reads TGTGCCAGCAGCCCAAAGGGGCAGGTTAACACCGGGGAGCTGTTTTTT.

This clone appeared a single time. The chain joins TRBV7-2 to TRBJ2-7, with unresolved D. This CDR3 is built from 13 residues. V gave up 3 bases and J gave up 2 bases, with 8 bases separating them. The V gene's germline CDR1 is SGHTA and CDR2 FQGNSA. DNA for the CDR3: TGTGCCAGCAGCTTCAGCACTACCTACGAGCAGTACTTC. Translated, it gives CASSFSTTYEQYF.

V gene TRBV7-9 combines with J gene TRBJ2-2, with 11 bases fitting TRBD2. Germline-derived CDR1 and CDR2 are SEHNR and FQNEAQ (reference sequence). The V and J ends lost 6 bases and 4 bases, in that order; junction bases with no gene match: 1. There are 14 residues in the CDR3. The CDR3 DNA reads as TGTGCCAGCAGACTAGCGGGAGTCACCGGGGAGCTGTTTTTT. Its protein product is CASRLAGVTGELFF.

The J gene is TRBJ2-1, the V gene TRBV9, with D tentatively TRBD2 (6 bases). V was clipped by 0 bases and J by 3 bases, with 10 bases between them. Germline CDR1 reads SGDLS; CDR2 reads YYNGEE. This CDR3 spans 15 amino acids. The CDR3 nucleotides are TGTGCCAGCAGCGTAGCGGGAGATCTCTACAATGAGCAGTTCTTC. It yields the protein CASSVAGDLYNEQFF.

This clone was recorded only once. The chain couples TRBV19 to TRBJ2-1, with TRBD2 identical over 9 bases. CDR3 length equals 16 residues. Germline trimming cut 5 bases from V and 3 bases from J; bases unmatched to any gene: 8. The germline gives CDR1 LNHDA, CDR2 SQIVND (reference sequence). The CDR3 sequence is CASSPMERGDYNEQFF. The CDR3 DNA sequence: TGTGCCAGTAGTCCAATGGAGCGGGGGGACTACAATGAGCAGTTCTTC.

This sequence joins TRBV2 and TRBJ1-2; 8 bases fit TRBD1. This CDR3 region has 14 residues. The V and J ends lost 4 bases and 5 bases, in that order; junction bases with no gene match: 6. Germline CDR1 SNHLY, CDR2 FYNNEI. The DNA for the CDR3 is TGTGCCAGCAGTGCCACCGGGACAGGTTATGGCTACACCTTC. This codes for CASSATGTGYGYTF.

The gene calls are TRBV20-1 and TRBJ2-1; a possible D gene is TRBD2 (5 bases). This CDR3 is built from 13 residues. V dropped 3 bases and J dropped 9 bases, with 15 bases sitting between them. The germline gives CDR1 DFQATT, CDR2 SNEGSKA (reference sequence). The CDR3 region is CSASRVIEGEQFF. Here the CDR3 DNA reads TGCAGTGCTAGTCGGGTGATCGAGGGTGAGCAGTTCTTC.

This clone was counted only a few times. This chain links TRBV7-2 with TRBJ2-1, with D uncertain. CDR1 and CDR2 from the germline V gene are SGHTA and FQGNSA. V was trimmed by 2 bases and J by 4 bases, leaving 6 bases between them. The CDR3 is 13 amino acids. The CDR3, as DNA: TGTGCCAGCAGCTTACAGGCATACAATGAGCAGTTCTTC. Translating gives CASSLQAYNEQFF.

The chain has TRBV18 and TRBJ2-7, with D unresolved. The CDR3 covers 15 residues. Trimming removed 2 bases at V and 0 bases at J, with 11 bases between. CDR1 is KGHSH and CDR2 is LQKENI in the germline V gene. The CDR3 nucleotides read TGTGCCAGCTCACCAGGGCTCCCGAGCTCCTACGAGCAGTACTTC. This encodes CASSPGLPSSYEQYF.

The chain uses TRBV28 and TRBJ2-1, with 13 bases lining up with TRBD2. The CDR3 has 16 residues. Trimming cost V 5 bases and J 6 bases; bases outside gene matches: 7. Germline CDR1 reads MDHEN; CDR2 reads SYDVKM. This chain's CDR3 is CASSHRTSGSGNEQFF. The CDR3 DNA is TGTGCCAGCAGTCACCGGACTAGCGGGAGTGGCAATGAGCAGTTCTTC.

The V gene is TRBV5-1, the J gene TRBJ2-4; 7 bases match TRBD1. The germline V gene encodes CDR1 SGHRS and CDR2 YFSETQ. J lost 8 bases, V lost 4 bases, and 15 bases had no gene match. The CDR3 loop spans 16 amino acids. In DNA form, the CDR3 reads TGCGCCAGCAGCCGCGGACAGGTGAAGAATTATGACATTCAGTACTTC. This sequence encodes CASSRGQVKNYDIQYF. Drawing the rest from reference TRBV5-1 and TRBJ2-4, the complete variable domain is KAGVTQTPRYLIKTRGQQVTLSCSPISGHRSVSWYQQTPGQGLQFLFEYFSETQRNKGNFPGRFSGRQFSNSRSEMNVSTLELGDSALYLCASSRGQVKNYDIQYFGAGTRLSVL.

DNA for the CDR3: TGTGCCAGCAGTTTAAACAGGGGGATCACAGATACGCAGTATTTT. Its protein product is CASSLNRGITDTQYF. The chain has TRBV2 and TRBJ2-3, with TRBD1 matching over 8 bases. V shed 5 bases and J 2 bases; nucleotides not matched to a gene: 6. The CDR3 extends over 15 amino acids. Per the germline V gene, CDR1 is SNHLY and CDR2 is FYNNEI.